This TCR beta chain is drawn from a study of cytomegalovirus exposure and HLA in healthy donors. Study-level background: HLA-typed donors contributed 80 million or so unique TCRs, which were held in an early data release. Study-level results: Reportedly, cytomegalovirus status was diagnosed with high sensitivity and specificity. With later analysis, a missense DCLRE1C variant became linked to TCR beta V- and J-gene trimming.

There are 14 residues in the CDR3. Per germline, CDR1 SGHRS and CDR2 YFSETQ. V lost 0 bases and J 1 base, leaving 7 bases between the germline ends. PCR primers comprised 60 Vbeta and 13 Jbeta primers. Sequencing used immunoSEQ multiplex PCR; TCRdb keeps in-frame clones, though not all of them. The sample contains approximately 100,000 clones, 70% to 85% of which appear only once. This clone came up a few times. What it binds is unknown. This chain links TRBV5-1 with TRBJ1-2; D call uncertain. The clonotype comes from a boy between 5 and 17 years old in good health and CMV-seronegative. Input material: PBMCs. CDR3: CASSLAPLNYGYTF. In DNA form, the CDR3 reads TGCGCCAGCAGCTTGGCCCCACTTAACTATGGCTACACCTTC. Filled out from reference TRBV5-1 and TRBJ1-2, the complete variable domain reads KAGVTQTPRYLIKTRGQQVTLSCSPISGHRSVSWYQQTPGQGLQFLFEYFSETQRNKGNFPGRFSGRQFSNSRSEMNVSTLELGDSALYLCASSLAPLNYGYTFGSGTRLTVV.